This TCR beta chain was recorded in a study of blood T cells in healthy people across ages (dated by TCRdb to 2014 to 2015). The study in broad terms: In model experiments, roughly one uniquely barcoded TCR beta cDNA molecule per two T cells was captured by template switching. The donors were split into four age groups: young (average 16 years), middle-aged (roughly 40), aged (more than 55) and long-lived (about 74). Two additional independent replicas of 1 million unique cDNA reads from the same blood draw were analyzed for two donors (one aged 18 to 29 and one aged 80 or older). The study measured age-related changes in TCR beta repertoire diversity using deep sequencing normalized with unique cDNA molecular identifiers.

CDR1 and CDR2 were assigned from the germline V gene as MNHNS and SASEGT. Between the V and J ends, shortened by 6 bases and 0 bases respectively, the junction contains 10 bases. The CDR3 has 14 amino acids, counting the end cysteine and phenylalanine. Of the read, only the CDR3 DNA is kept; its 42 bases are in frame from base 1. The roughly 39 donors, aged about 6 to 95 years, were systemically healthy Caucasian individuals from Russia. Around 10 milliliters of peripheral blood were collected from each donor into EDTA-treated Vacutainer tubes. Ficoll-Paque density-gradient centrifugation was used to isolate PBMCs, with at least 6 million obtained per sample. Trizol reagent was used to extract total RNA from the PBMCs, yielding at least 5 micrograms per sample. The percentages of naive CD45RAhigh/CD27high T cells were determined by flow cytometry on a PBMC aliquot from every donor. This clonotype was detected a few times. This receptor's antigen is unknown. No base quality information exists; no much larger clone differs at one position.

Overall study outcomes, separate from this receptor: Donor CMV infection status was unknown, potentially confounding age-related changes in expanded clonotypes. Estimates of total diversity from one million sequenced T cells were regarded as lower bounds and underestimates. Observed TCR beta diversity correlated strongly with the percentage of naive T cells measured by flow cytometry. The long-lived group showed more naive CD4+ T cells, fewer expanded clones and increased TCR diversity than the aged group, suggesting age selection. As age increased, observed TCR beta diversity per million T cells dropped in a roughly linear way, and a significant reduction was already evident by age 40. Bulk unsorted PBMC profiling prevented conclusive comparison of naive and antigen-experienced compartments.

Library prep was done by 5' RACE. TCRdb names Illumina HiSeq 2500 as the instrument used. A second PCR of about 7 to 12 cycles was performed with a sample-barcoded 5' primer and a J-beta primer mix. A template-switch 5' adaptor carrying 12 random nucleotides introduced a unique molecular identifier onto each TCR beta cDNA molecule. At least 3 million CDR3-containing paired-end reads were obtained from each sample. All of the RNA was converted into first-strand cDNA using the Mint cDNA synthesis kit, with a TRBC-specific oligonucleotide serving as the primer. After uracil-DNA glycosylase treatment, a first 18-cycle PCR used universal primers M1SS and BC2_uni_R on all cDNA. The original methods were these. Each sample was normalized by randomly selecting 1 million high-quality reads, each carrying a distinct molecular identifier. Instead of being binned into consensus sequences, reads that shared molecular identifiers were thrown out. MiTCR, set to a Q25 quality threshold and the strictest error-elimination algorithm, was used for CDR3 identification, clonotype clustering and error correction. A nonparametric unseen species model with Euler transformation was used to estimate a lower bound on total TCR beta diversity. TCRdb reprocessed the public reads (quality trimming at Q25 with fastp, clone calling with MiXCR) and kept in-frame beta chains. Here each entry gathers all rows of one CDR3 protein and keeps the most common genes and DNA. These V and J calls originate from TCRdb's pipeline instead of the authors' own analysis. This sample comprises some 850,000 distinct CDR3 sequences, roughly 25% of them detected only once. The ten largest clones take up around 2.9% of the sample.

These data are also associated with another study on T cells of mothers and their children. As the second paper documents: Nine systemically healthy Caucasian individuals, comprising three mothers and their six children, were included as donors. cDNA synthesis consumed the entire amount of extracted RNA, loaded at around 1.5 ug RNA in each 15 ul reaction. In the second PCR, the M1S primer added sample barcodes and 2-4 random nucleotides. Over 8.5 million TCR beta CDR3 reads were obtained for each mother, and 2.7 million or so reads were obtained for each child. Thymic selection similarly shapes TCR recombination output in related and unrelated pairs, with minor effect from inherited differences. Related mother-child pairs always showed normalized repertoire overlap that was slightly higher than in unrelated mother-child pairs, though the difference was never significant. With a sensitivity of about 100 clones per million clonotypes, no persistent microchimeric T cell clones were detected. To look for features that set related mother-child pairs apart from unrelated individuals, the researchers ran deep NGS to compare the TCR beta repertoires of mothers and children. The mean age was 40 +/- 4 years for the mothers and roughly 10 +/- 4 years for the children. After adapter ligation was performed with NEBNext reagents, the libraries were sequenced on an Illumina HiSeq 2000 with 100+100 nt paired-end reads. To avoid cross-contamination, the mother libraries and the child libraries were prepared a month apart and sequenced in separate runs. For each donor, somewhere between roughly 500,000 and 2,300,000 distinct TCR beta clonotypes were identified. Naive TCR beta clonotypes were estimated from low-frequency clonotypes matched to each donor's FACS-determined naive share, without sorting.

The receptor chain draws on TRBV6-1 and TRBJ2-3; the D gene is unclear. Sequenced sample: blood. The source is a boy between 10 and 17 years old in good health. For the CDR3, the sequence is CASSPNPSTDTQYF. The sequence in DNA is TGTGCCAGCAGCCCGAACCCTAGCACAGATACGCAGTATTTT.